The 30 T cell receptor beta chains presented below share a single source sample, sequenced in a study of regulatory T cells in long-lasting Graves disease. Time point: newly diagnosed GD, antithyroid drugs for less than 3 months. Construction of the TCR library relied on RNA isolated from PBMCs. Researchers made TCR beta libraries by using iRepertoire HTBI primers and running Arm-PCR on CDR3 regions. TCRdb itself ran the multiplex PCR reads through MiXCR, one entry per CDR3 protein. Of about 560,000 distinct CDR3 sequences listed, approximately 16% were seen once; the top ten hold 12%. Separately, the same data were catalogued under a study of T cells in Graves' hyperthyroidism and ophthalmopathy.

The sample consisted of peripheral blood mononuclear cells (PBMCs), taken at new diagnosis, from a patient treated with antithyroid drugs. These receptors originate from a man between 18 and 35 years old with Graves disease.

The V and J genes are TRBV10-2 and TRBJ2-1, with D maybe TRBD2 (6 bases). The CDR3 runs to 14 residues. Deletions cut 10 bases from V and 2 bases from J, with 15 bases between. Germline CDR1 and CDR2: WSHSY and SAAADI. CDR3 loop: CAISGREPYNEQFF. In nucleotides, the CDR3 is TGCGCCATCAGCGGACGGGAGCCCTACAATGAGCAGTTCTTC.

In its sample, this clonotype was seen many times. The genes are TRBV3-1 and TRBJ1-1, with a tentative D call TRBD1 (5 bases). Germline values: CDR1 LGHDT, CDR2 YNNKEL (reference sequence). Between the trimmed V and J ends, which lost 4 bases and 3 bases, there was a span of 12 bases. The CDR3 covers 14 residues. The CDR3 here is CASSPTGGYTEAFF. CDR3 bases: TGTGCCAGCAGCCCCACAGGCGGATACACTGAAGCTTTCTTT.

This clonotype showed up just a few times. In DNA form, the CDR3 reads TGTGCCAGCAGACTCGTTTTCGGACAGGGTAATGAAAAACTGTTTTTT. It encodes CASRLVFGQGNEKLFF. V and J are TRBV28 and TRBJ1-4; 8 bases are shared with TRBD1. Looked up from germline, CDR1 is MDHEN and CDR2 is SYDVKM. The V gene end was trimmed by 6 bases and the J gene end by 4 bases; junction bases not matched to a gene: 10. The CDR3 is 16 amino acids.

The rearrangement uses TRBV5-4 and TRBJ2-7; D is ambiguous. The ends were cut back, 7 bases at V and 5 bases at J, with 7 bases in the middle. The CDR3 covers 10 residues. CDR1 is SGHNT, CDR2 YYREEE, per germline (reference sequence). The CDR3 region is CASGQDEQYF. The CDR3 region has the DNA TGTGCCAGCGGCCAGGACGAGCAGTACTTC.

CDR3 DNA sequence: TGTGCCAGCAGTTATCGAACTTCGACTAGCGGGAGGGCCGGGCAGTACTTC. This translates into CASSYRTSTSGRAGQYF. The rearrangement joins TRBV6-5 to TRBJ2-7, with TRBD2 identical over 14 bases. V gave up 3 bases and J gave up 9 bases; unmatched junction bases: 13. Germline V gene sequence: CDR1 MNHEY, CDR2 SVGAGI. The CDR3 is made up of 17 amino acids.

The chain links TRBV29-1 to TRBJ2-2, with D hard to call. The CDR3 extends over 14 amino acids. The V gene lost 4 bases and the J gene lost 1 base, with 10 bases spanning the gap. Germline-derived CDR1 and CDR2 are SQVTM and ANQGSEA. DNA of the CDR3: TGCAGCGTTGTGGTAGTGGGGAACACCGGGGAGCTGTTTTTT. This sequence encodes CSVVVVGNTGELFF.

This clonotype appeared once. V usage is TRBV28 and J usage is TRBJ2-1, with 7 bases that match TRBD2. CDR1 MDHEN and CDR2 SYDVKM come from the germline V gene. The V segment lost 8 bases and the J segment 7 bases; nucleotides outside the gene matches: 14. This CDR3 has 15 residues. CDR3 sequence: CASSGTGRRGNEQFF. The CDR3 bases are TGTGCCAGCTCTGGGACCGGACGGCGGGGGAATGAGCAGTTCTTC.

Ten or more counts support this clonotype. The chain links TRBV20-1 to TRBJ2-1, with D possibly being TRBD2 (6 bases). Trimming took 0 bases from V and 8 from J, leaving 20 bases between them. Germline V gene lookup returns CDR1 DFQATT and CDR2 SNEGSKA (reference sequence). CDR3 size: 16 residues. The CDR3 sequence: CSARDLGGRKGYEQFF. In nucleotides, the CDR3 is TGCAGTGCTAGAGATCTAGGTGGGAGGAAGGGCTATGAGCAGTTCTTC.

This clonotype was counted a few times. This chain joins TRBV10-3 and TRBJ1-5; no clear D. This CDR3 comprises 13 residues. Per germline, CDR1 ENHRY and CDR2 SYGVKD. Trimming removed 2 bases at V and 4 bases at J, with 6 bases between. The CDR3 here is CAISEVGNQPQHF. As DNA, the CDR3 is TGTGCCATCAGTGAGGTGGGTAATCAGCCCCAGCATTTT.

The genes are TRBV6-5 and TRBJ1-1, with D unresolved. This CDR3 spans 15 amino acids. Germline CDR1 MNHEY, CDR2 SVGAGI. V was shortened by 2 bases and J by 1 base, with 11 bases between the two germline ends. CDR3 coding DNA: TGTGCCAGCAGTTACGCCGGGTTGGCGAACACTGAAGCTTTCTTT. Translating gives CASSYAGLANTEAFF.

This clonotype was seen ten or more times. V usage is TRBV6-5 and J usage is TRBJ1-5; no reliable D call. The V end was cut by 2 bases, the J end by 0 bases, with 11 bases between. The CDR3 totals 16 residues. Germline V lookup: CDR1 MNHEY, CDR2 SVGAGI. For the CDR3, the DNA is TGTGCCAGCAGTTACGCGGGCAGTCATAGCAATCAGCCCCAGCATTTT. The encoded protein is CASSYAGSHSNQPQHF.

This clonotype was detected many times. This rearrangement joins TRBV15 to TRBJ1-1; weak D call: TRBD1 (6 bases). The germline gives CDR1 LNHNV, CDR2 YYDKDF (reference sequence). The CDR3 is 15 residues long. V was cut by 4 bases and J by 3 bases, with 15 bases left in between. As DNA, the CDR3 is TGTGCCACCAGCAAAGAGCCGGCAGGGGACACTGAAGCTTTCTTT. Translated: CATSKEPAGDTEAFF.

This clonotype was counted many times. The CDR3 nucleotides are TGTGCCTGGAGTGTAAGGCTAGCGGGCTACGAGCAGTACTTC. This codes for CAWSVRLAGYEQYF. The V and J genes are TRBV30 and TRBJ2-7; TRBD2 agrees at 8 bases. V gave up 0 bases and J gave up 3 bases; unmatched junction bases: 4. This CDR3 has 14 amino acids. Germline V lookup: CDR1 GTSNPN, CDR2 SVGIG (reference sequence).

As concerns this clonotype: A read error may be the cause here, since a much bigger clone is one base away. J is TRBJ2-7 and V is TRBV12-3 or TRBV12-4; weak D call: TRBD2 (5 bases). This CDR3 comprises 11 residues. This CDR3 reads CTSSQRYEQYF. The CDR3 nucleotides read TGTACCAGCAGCCAGCGGTACGAGCAGTACTTC.

This clonotype has at least ten counts. V is TRBV30 and J is TRBJ2-1; D may be TRBD1 or TRBD2 (5 bases each). The CDR3 consists of 13 residues. V was shortened by 5 bases and J by 4 bases, with 12 bases between the two germline ends. Looked up from germline, CDR1 is GTSNPN and CDR2 is SVGIG (reference sequence). The CDR3 region is CAWSWDVYNEQFF. CDR3 DNA sequence: TGTGCCTGGTCTTGGGACGTTTACAATGAGCAGTTCTTC.

The chain uses TRBV29-1 and TRBJ1-1, with D unresolved. The CDR3 covers 15 residues. The germline V gene has CDR1 SQVTM and CDR2 ANQGSEA. V was cut by 3 bases and J by 0 bases, with 14 bases left in between. DNA for the CDR3: TGCAGCGTTGAGCCACGACATTCCATGAACACTGAAGCTTTCTTT. Encoded protein: CSVEPRHSMNTEAFF.

The chain carries TRBV29-1 and TRBJ2-2; 16 bases are a match to TRBD2. V lost 4 bases to trimming and J lost 4 bases; unmatched junction nucleotides: 12. The germline V gene encodes CDR1 SQVTM and CDR2 ANQGSEA. The CDR3 has 19 residues. Written as DNA, the CDR3 is TGCAGCGTTGCCGCCCCCGGGACTAGCGGGAGGGGGGGCACCGGGGAGCTGTTTTTT. Translating it yields CSVAAPGTSGRGGTGELFF.

The rearrangement uses TRBV3-1 and TRBJ2-7; the match to TRBD2 covers 9 bases. CDR3 length: 19 residues. The germline gives CDR1 LGHDT, CDR2 YNNKEL (reference sequence). J gave up 4 bases and V 3 bases, and 19 bases lay outside the gene matches. The CDR3 region has the DNA TGTGCCAGCAGCCAGACTAGCGGAGGCCCCTTAAATAATCGGTACGAGCAGTACTTC. It specifies CASSQTSGGPLNNRYEQYF.

This clonotype showed up many times. V gene TRBV19 combines with J gene TRBJ1-1, with TRBD1 identical over 8 bases. V lost 7 bases and J lost 0; bases outside the gene matches: 7. The germline V gene encodes CDR1 LNHDA and CDR2 SQIVND (reference sequence). This CDR3 has 15 residues. CDR3 nucleotides: TGTGCCAGTATCGCGAACAGGGGGGTGAACACTGAAGCTTTCTTT. Its protein product is CASIANRGVNTEAFF.

The chain uses TRBV20-1 and TRBJ2-1; D is perhaps TRBD2 (6 bases). CDR1 and CDR2 from the germline V gene are DFQATT and SNEGSKA (reference sequence). V lost 5 bases to trimming and J lost 5 bases, with 16 bases between them. The CDR3 has 14 amino acids. CDR3 amino acids: CSAHRDSRNNEQFF. The CDR3 nucleotides are TGCAGTGCTCACCGGGACTCGCGAAACAATGAGCAGTTCTTC.

This chain joins TRBV6-1 and TRBJ2-5, with 10 nucleotides matching TRBD2. CDR1 is MNHNS and CDR2 is SASEGT in the germline V gene. The CDR3 covers 17 residues. Trimming removed 6 bases from V and 5 bases from J; junction bases left unmatched: 15. The CDR3 region is CASSPRMWTSGSETQYF. The CDR3 bases are TGTGCCAGCAGCCCGAGAATGTGGACTAGCGGTTCGGAGACCCAGTACTTC.

This clonotype was picked up many times. J is TRBJ2-1 and V is TRBV7-3; D not resolved. Germline V gene sequence: CDR1 SGHTA, CDR2 FQGTGA. This CDR3 is built from 14 residues. V was trimmed by 3 bases and J by 5 bases, leaving 11 bases between them. For the CDR3, the DNA is TGTGCCAGCAGCTTTCGACCGAACGACAATGAGCAGTTCTTC. This encodes CASSFRPNDNEQFF.

This clonotype was seen at least ten times. The CDR3 DNA reads as TGTGCCAGCAGTTTAGTACTAGACTCCTACAATGAGCAGTTCTTC. Translating gives CASSLVLDSYNEQFF. The chain couples TRBV12-3 or TRBV12-4 to TRBJ2-1, with D possibly TRBD2 on 5 matching bases. The CDR3 has 15 amino acids. Trimming left V 1 base short and J 0 bases short, with 7 bases between.

This clonotype was picked up a small number of times. The rearrangement joins TRBV5-1 to TRBJ2-3; D unclear. Trimming left V 0 bases short and J 5 bases short, with 13 bases between. The CDR3 has 15 amino acids. The germline V gene encodes CDR1 SGHRS and CDR2 YFSETQ. CDR3 sequence reads: CASSLAQVVGDTQYF. The CDR3 DNA reads TGCGCCAGCAGCTTGGCCCAAGTTGTTGGAGATACGCAGTATTTT. The entire variable domain, with the rest obtained from reference TRBV5-1 and TRBJ2-3, is as follows: KAGVTQTPRYLIKTRGQQVTLSCSPISGHRSVSWYQQTPGQGLQFLFEYFSETQRNKGNFPGRFSGRQFSNSRSEMNVSTLELGDSALYLCASSLAQVVGDTQYFGPGTRLTVL.

V usage is TRBV28 and J usage is TRBJ2-7; maybe TRBD1 (5 bases). V lost 6 bases and J lost 2, with 14 bases in between. This CDR3 contains 14 residues. Germline values: CDR1 MDHEN, CDR2 SYDVKM. DNA of the CDR3: TGTGCCAGCAGAAATCAGGGTAGCACCTACGAGCAGTACTTC. Translation: CASRNQGSTYEQYF.

This clonotype was observed a few times. V gene TRBV29-1 combines with J gene TRBJ1-1; no clear D gene. V was trimmed by 4 bases and J by 6 bases, leaving 15 bases between them. The CDR3 covers 13 residues. Germline assignment: CDR1 SQVTM and CDR2 ANQGSEA. The CDR3 DNA sequence: TGCAGCGTTGGCACTCACGTTGTCGCTGAAGCTTTCTTT. It encodes CSVGTHVVAEAFF.

This clonotype was detected a few times. The genes are TRBV27 and TRBJ2-2, with unresolved D. Trimming stripped 5 bases from V and 6 bases from J, with 10 bases between. This CDR3 has 13 amino acids. CDR1 MNHEY and CDR2 SMNVEV come from the germline V gene (reference sequence). The CDR3, as DNA: TGTGCCAGCAGTCCAGCCCCTTCCGGGGAGCTGTTTTTT. Protein: CASSPAPSGELFF.

A few counts support this clonotype. The rearrangement links TRBV27 to TRBJ1-2, with D tentatively TRBD1 (5 bases). Trimming pared 8 bases from V and 8 bases from J, leaving 18 bases between. Germline CDR1 reads MNHEY; CDR2 reads SMNVEV (reference sequence). The CDR3 runs to 13 residues. In DNA form, the CDR3 reads TGTGCCAGCCCCTTTTGGGGACTTGTGGGCTACACCTTC. Its translation is CASPFWGLVGYTF.

Many counts were recorded for this clonotype. The chain combines TRBV18 with TRBJ2-1, with 14 bases fitting TRBD2. The J segment lost 7 bases and the V segment lost 5 bases, leaving 7 bases of the junction unmatched. CDR3 length: 16 amino acids. Germline assignment: CDR1 KGHSH and CDR2 LQKENI. This chain's CDR3 is CASSAGLAGGRNEQFF. CDR3 DNA sequence: TGTGCCAGCTCAGCAGGACTAGCGGGAGGTAGAAATGAGCAGTTCTTC.

This clonotype was counted many times. The chain carries TRBV2 and TRBJ2-7, with a weak D call TRBD1 (5 bases). The CDR3 loop spans 14 amino acids. The V end was cut by 7 bases, the J end by 6 bases, with 19 bases between. Germline V gene data show CDR1 as SNHLY and CDR2 as FYNNEI. In DNA, the CDR3 is TGTGCCAGCAAAGGTGTTAGGGGCCGCGGCGAGCAGTACTTC. Protein: CASKGVRGRGEQYF.